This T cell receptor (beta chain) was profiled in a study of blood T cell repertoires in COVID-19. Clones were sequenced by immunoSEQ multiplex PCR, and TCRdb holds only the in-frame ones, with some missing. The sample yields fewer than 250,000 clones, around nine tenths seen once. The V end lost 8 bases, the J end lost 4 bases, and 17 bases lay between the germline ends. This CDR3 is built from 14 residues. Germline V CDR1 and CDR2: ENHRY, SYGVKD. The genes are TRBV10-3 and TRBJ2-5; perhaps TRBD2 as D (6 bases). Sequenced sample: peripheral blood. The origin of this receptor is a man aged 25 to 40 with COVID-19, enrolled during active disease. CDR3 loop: CAIGGDSTGETQYF. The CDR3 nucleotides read TGTGCCATCGGCGGGGACTCCACTGGAGAGACCCAGTACTTC.